These 5 T cell receptor beta chains share one sample of origin, sequenced in a study of cytomegalovirus exposure and HLA in healthy donors. The primer mix had 60 Vbeta and 13 Jbeta primers. Sequenced by immunoSEQ multiplex PCR; TCRdb stores in-frame clones only, minus some. Counted here are about 83,000 clones, just over 70% occurring once; the ten biggest clones make up under 8.5%. The sequenced sample was PBMCs. The receptors stem from a man between 60 and 75 years old in good health and CMV-seronegative.

V usage is TRBV29-1 and J usage is TRBJ2-7, with D possibly being TRBD2 (6 bases). In germline, CDR1 is SQVTM, CDR2 ANQGSEA. The CDR3 consists of 13 residues. V lost 5 bases and J lost 1, with 12 bases in between. This chain's CDR3 is CSVREPPSYEQYF. In DNA, the CDR3 is TGCAGCGTTCGGGAGCCCCCTTCCTACGAGCAGTACTTC.

The chain is built from TRBV5-1 and TRBJ1-1, with TRBD1 identical over 7 bases. The CDR3 runs to 14 residues. Germline lookup yields CDR1 SGHRS and CDR2 YFSETQ. Losses at the gene ends were 0 bases for V and 5 bases for J; bases not matched to a gene: 4. The CDR3 protein is CASSLGPGGTEAFF. In DNA, the CDR3 is TGCGCCAGCAGCTTGGGCCCAGGGGGGACTGAAGCTTTCTTT.

The CDR3 loop is CASSPGGQFNEQFF. CDR3 in DNA: TGTGCCAGCAGCCCTGGGGGACAGTTCAATGAGCAGTTCTTC. V is TRBV7-2 and J is TRBJ2-1; TRBD1 aligns across 7 bases. This CDR3 region has 14 residues. Germline values: CDR1 SGHTA, CDR2 FQGNSA. Trimming took 5 bases from V and 6 from J; bases not matched to a gene: 7.

The chain employs TRBV6-5 and TRBJ2-3; D possibly corresponds to TRBD1 (6 bases). The CDR3 length is 14 residues. Germline assignment: CDR1 MNHEY and CDR2 SVGAGI. Between the trimmed V and J ends, which lost 7 bases and 2 bases, there was a span of 13 bases. CDR3 amino acids: CASTHQGHTDTQYF. CDR3 sequence (DNA): TGTGCCAGCACCCACCAGGGGCACACAGATACGCAGTATTTT.

This rearrangement joins TRBV28 to TRBJ2-6; possibly TRBD1 for D (6 bases). The germline gives CDR1 MDHEN, CDR2 SYDVKM. This CDR3 region has 16 residues. Trimming took 7 bases from V and 3 from J, leaving 16 bases between them. CDR3 bases: TGTGCCAGCACCGGGACACCTGGATATGGGGCCAACGTCCTGACTTTC. Its protein product is CASTGTPGYGANVLTF.